This T cell receptor beta chain came from a study of cytomegalovirus exposure and HLA in healthy donors. Points from the study as a whole: Based on reports, TCR beta sequences accurately predicted HLA-A and HLA-B alleles for most subjects.

In regard to this clone: Its target is unknown.

It was with 60 Vbeta and 13 Jbeta primers that the PCR ran. Libraries were prepared by immunoSEQ multiplex PCR; TCRdb keeps only in-frame clonotypes and omits some of them. The table lists around 140,000 clones, with 1.5% to 1.9% in the top ten. The TCR comes from a woman between 40 and 55 years old in good health and CMV-seronegative. Sequencing input: PBMCs.

This CDR3 reads CASSLRDRNTGELFF. The CDR3 coding sequence is TGTGCCAGCAGCCTCCGGGACAGGAACACCGGGGAGCTGTTTTTT. This chain joins TRBV14 and TRBJ2-2; TRBD1 matches 7 bases. The CDR3 spans 15 residues. Germline CDR1 reads SGHDN; CDR2 reads FVKESK. The ends lost 4 bases at V and 1 base at J; junction bases unmatched: 3.